The clone carrying this TCR beta chain came up once. The antigen is unknown. This sample stems from a study of T cell responses to AZD1222 COVID-19 vaccine. Overall study context: Pooled together were second doses at about 4 or about 12 weeks.

Sequencing used immunoSEQ multiplex PCR; TCRdb keeps in-frame clones, though not all of them. The sample carries under 200,000 clones, around 94% recorded once. Notes on the study in general: Sampled repertoires all dated from after the peak T cell response.

Specimen: peripheral blood, collected on day 0 of AZD1222 vaccination. The clonotype was recovered from an adult in good health.

CDR3 amino acids: CASTHRAYGYTF. The CDR3 coding sequence is TGTGCCAGCACCCACAGGGCCTATGGCTACACCTTC. The V and J genes are TRBV28 and TRBJ1-2, with D possibly matching TRBD1 (6 bases). CDR1 is MDHEN, CDR2 SYDVKM, per germline. Trimming took off 7 bases at V and 4 bases at J, with 10 bases between the two ends. CDR3 size: 12 residues.